This T cell receptor beta chain is drawn from a study of regulatory T cells in long-lasting Graves disease. General study findings and limits: Among persistent patients, a larger number of public clonotypes were shared (about 3,000) than among newly diagnosed patients (roughly 970).

Time point here: persistent/refractory GD, antithyroid drugs over 5 years with positive TRAb. The authors made the TCR library using RNA they extracted from PBMCs. HTBI primers from iRepertoire and Arm-PCR of CDR3 regions yielded the TCR beta libraries. TCRdb re-derived calls from the multiplex PCR reads in MiXCR, one entry per CDR3 protein. The profile shows 400,000 to 500,000 distinct CDR3 sequences, 21% of them singletons. V was shortened by 0 bases and J by 0 bases, with 5 bases between the two germline ends. Germline-derived CDR1 and CDR2 are SQVTM and ANQGSEA. There are 14 residues in the CDR3. This clonotype was counted between two and nine times. The antigen is not known.

The TCR was taken from a female donor with Graves disease. The rearrangement joins TRBV29-1 to TRBJ2-2; weak D call: TRBD1 (5 bases). The sample here was peripheral blood mononuclear cells (PBMCs), taken when the disease was refractory, from a patient treated with antithyroid drugs. The CDR3 coding sequence is TGCAGCGTTGAAGACAGGGCGAACACCGGGGAGCTGTTTTTT. Its translation: CSVEDRANTGELFF.